This TCR beta chain is from a study of OX40 agonist ivuxolimab in advanced cancers. Regarding the research as a whole: The costimulatory receptor OX40 (CD134) was targeted by ivuxolimab, a fully human IgG2 agonistic monoclonal antibody. Intravenous ivuxolimab was administered to patients every 2 weeks at six dose levels: 0.01, 0.1, 0.3, 1.5, 3 and 10 mg/kg. Of the 50 to 55 dose-escalation patients, hepatocellular carcinoma was present in around 20, melanoma in approximately 15, renal cell carcinoma in 9 and head and neck cancer in 9. In the dose-escalation cohort, more than 80% of patients were male, and the mean age was 60 years with a range of roughly 20 to 85. Prior anti-PD-1, anti-PD-L1 or anti-CTLA-4 therapy was permitted, and about two fifths of dose-escalation patients had received checkpoint inhibitors. Partial responses occurred in three dose-escalation patients, of whom one had hepatocellular carcinoma and two had cutaneous melanoma. Peripheral TCRbeta sequencing aimed to test whether ivuxolimab altered TCR sequence diversity and caused clonal T-cell expansion. The paper describes the monotherapy dose-escalation part (N ≈ 51 patients) of the phase I trial of ivuxolimab.

The CDR3 runs 15 residues from the cysteine to the phenylalanine. Of all the DNA, just the CDR3 is kept, 45 bases in frame from base 1. Taken from the germline V gene, the CDR1 and CDR2 loops are MNHEY and SVGAGI. Clipping removes 6 bases from V and 0 bases from J, with 4 as the unmatched junction base count. For sequencing of the TCRbeta CDR3 region, genomic DNA was extracted from the sorted cells. The immunoSEQ Assay was used for sequencing of TCRbeta CDR3 regions. TCRdb obtained this table from immuneACCESS and retained in-frame rearrangements with V and J assigned. These tables miss some clones; where compared with another copy, unresolved V genes account for less than half of the shortfall, and the remainder is unexplained. A total of around 30,000 clones appear in this sample, about nine tenths of them only once. Approximately 22% of the sample lies in the top ten. Study-wide conclusions, independent of this receptor: In the 0.1-3.0 mg/kg groups, partial responders had among the lowest normalized peripheral clonal expansion, particularly in CD8+ T cells. After ivuxolimab, expanded clones were on average more numerous among CD8+ T cells than among CD4+ T cells. The antigen specificity of the peripheral T cells that underwent clonal expansion was not determined. Low levels of normalized T-cell clonal expansion were also seen in some nonresponding patients. At doses of 0.1 to 3.0 mg/kg, clonal expansion of both CD4+ and CD8+ blood T cells was observed from baseline to week 6.

On this clone: Its recognized antigen is unknown. The record has no base qualities; no much larger clone is one base away.

The trial excluded patients who had a history of autoimmune disease or who were on systemic immunosuppression. Peripheral blood for TCR sequencing was collected from all dose cohorts at baseline, on cycle 4 day 1, and on cycle 7 day 1. Samples came from an open-label, multicenter, first-in-human phase I dose-escalation trial of ivuxolimab. The trial enrolled adults with locally advanced or metastatic head and neck squamous cell, hepatocellular, melanoma or renal cell carcinoma. Before TCR sequencing, CD4+ T cells and CD8+ T cells were sorted from peripheral blood as separate populations. The V gene is TRBV6-5 and the J gene is TRBJ1-4, with 7 bases aligning to TRBD1. Sequencing used CD4+ or CD8+ T cells sorted from blood, obtained in a trial of the OX40 agonist ivuxolimab. The clonotype was recovered from an adult with an advanced solid tumor such as melanoma, head and neck, liver or kidney cancer. The encoded CDR3 is CASRPGGSTNEKLFF. The nucleotide sequence is given as TGTGCCAGCAGGCCAGGGGGATCAACTAATGAAAAACTGTTTTTT.